The 4 T cell receptor beta chains below were found in one sample sequenced in a study of lymphopenia after photon versus proton radiotherapy. Sequencing used immunoSEQ multiplex PCR; TCRdb keeps in-frame clones, though not all of them. The sample yields roughly 53,000 clones, about 83% seen once. The sequenced sample was peripheral blood, obtained from a patient treated with photon-based radiotherapy. Receptors originate from a man aged 50 to 60 with gastric cancer.

The chain joins TRBV9 to TRBJ2-7; TRBD2 aligns across 14 bases. Germline V gene sequence: CDR1 SGDLS, CDR2 YYNGEE. V lost 4 bases to trimming and J lost 6 bases; unmatched junction nucleotides: 6. The CDR3 is made up of 15 amino acids. As DNA, the CDR3 is TGTGCCAGCAGCCCCGGGACTAGCGGGAGTTTCGAGCAGTACTTC. This translates into CASSPGTSGSFEQYF.

The V call is TRBV29-1, the J call TRBJ2-7; the D is unclear. Germline assignment: CDR1 SQVTM and CDR2 ANQGSEA. The CDR3 has 14 amino acids. The germline V and J ends were trimmed by 4 bases and 4 bases, with 17 bases remaining between them. The CDR3 region is CSVVWLGVRYEQYF. The CDR3 bases are TGCAGCGTTGTGTGGCTAGGAGTTCGATACGAGCAGTACTTC.

As regards this clone: An end of the junction does not agree with germline; a read error may underlie this. The rearrangement uses TRBV11-2 and TRBJ2-3; 11 positions agree with TRBD2. CDR3 length: 15 residues. Germline lookup yields CDR1 SGHAT and CDR2 FQNNGV. CDR3 residues: CASSLAGGYTDTQYF. In DNA, the CDR3 is TGTGCCAGCAGTTTAGCGGGAGGGTACACAGATACGCAGTATTTT.

CDR3 sequence (DNA): TGCGCCAGCAGCTTGGAGCCGACAAGTTCGTACACTGAAGCTTTCTTT. Translating it yields CASSLEPTSSYTEAFF. The chain combines TRBV5-1 with TRBJ1-1; no clear D gene. Germline V lookup: CDR1 SGHRS, CDR2 YFSETQ. This CDR3 region has 16 residues. V was clipped by 0 bases and J by 3 bases, with 15 bases between them.